This T cell receptor beta chain was documented in a study of post-analysis software for immune sequencing data (dated by TCRdb to the mid-2010s). Regarding the study in general: Disease courses on record covered relapsing-remitting, secondary progressive and progressive-relapsing multiple sclerosis, though some patients had no subtype annotation. The multiple sclerosis patient repertoires were compared with more than 10 previously published healthy control repertoires from donors aged roughly 6 to 27 years. A subset of samples was prepared in parallel using single-end sample barcoding, then pooled and co-amplified after Illumina adapter ligation. Study-level results and caveats: When samples were clustered directly using the F measure, samples prepared in the same batch co-clustered strongly, which prompted a batch-effect correction. Patients showed significantly higher frequencies than controls for five TRBV segments, among them TRBV5-6, TRBV5-1 and TRBV20-1. The control group was slightly older than the multiple sclerosis patient group. Compared with controls, multiple sclerosis patients had significantly lower normalized Chao1 diversity, a finding suggesting substantial peripheral T-cell clonal expansion.

To demonstrate the VDJtools post-analysis software, TCR beta repertoires were profiled from the peripheral blood of over ten young patients with multiple sclerosis. The multiple sclerosis patients were children and adolescents between roughly 6 and 17 years of age. The CDR3 numbers 13 residues from cysteine through phenylalanine. Only the CDR3 portion is preserved as DNA: 39 bases, with reading frame beginning at the first base. V is shortened by 3 bases, J by 3 bases, and the region joining them spans 12 bases. CDR1 DFQATT and CDR2 SNEGSKA were looked up in the germline V gene (reference sequence). Only one count was recorded for this clonotype. The clone's antigen remains unknown. No quality values exist for individual bases; no much larger clone is one base distant. The receptor library was made with PCR. Sequencing took place on an Illumina HiSeq 2500. To reduce PCR and sequencing biases, unique molecular identifiers were built into the TCR beta cDNA libraries. Per 1 to 10 million input T cells, around 500,000 cDNA molecules were obtained, such that each molecule approximated one T cell. The patient libraries were prepared and sequenced with the same protocol used for the earlier healthy control dataset. Samples belonging to the same batch were prepared together, multiplexed and sequenced on a shared HiSeq lane. In the original analysis: MIGEC handled the raw barcoded reads, throwing out single-read molecular identifier groups before consensus assembly and CDR3 extraction. Clonotype tables were post-analysed with VDJtools, normalizing diversity by down-sampling all datasets to the smallest sample size. In repertoire overlap clustering, CDR3 amino acid sequences, but not nucleotide sequences, were matched to correct batch-related cross-sample contamination. The public reads were reanalyzed by TCRdb: fastp trimming at Q25, MiXCR alignment, in-frame beta chains only. Identical CDR3 proteins give one entry, which carries the most common genes and DNA. These V and J calls are TCRdb output, not the study's own analysis. This sample comprises hundreds of thousands of distinct CDR3 sequences, around 27% of them detected only once. The top ten constitute roughly 0.57% of the sample.

Recombination linked TRBV20-1 to TRBJ2-7; TRBD1 is a weak D gene call, 5 bases matching. Sequencing was performed on blood. The sequence was collected from a girl aged 10 to 17 with multiple sclerosis. The CDR3 corresponds to CSARARVRYEQYF. The nucleotides are TGCAGTGCTAGGGCCAGGGTTCGCTACGAGCAGTACTTC.